Shown below are 20 T cell receptor beta chains from a single sample sequenced in a study of blood T cell repertoires in COVID-19. The assay was immunoSEQ multiplex PCR, and TCRdb's table has in-frame clones only and misses some. The top ten clones hold 2% to 3% of a sample with approximately 320,000 clones, roughly nine tenths of them seen once. The sequenced material came from PBMCs or T cells enriched from blood (not recorded which). The receptor set was obtained from a man between 60 and 75 years old who had recovered from COVID-19.

CDR3 sequence reads: CASSQGLAGRFEQYF. The CDR3 DNA reads as TGTGCCAGCAGCCAAGGACTAGCGGGGCGGTTCGAGCAGTACTTC. The J gene is TRBJ2-7, the V gene TRBV7-2; 12 nucleotides line up with TRBD2. The CDR3 is 15 residues long. The J segment lost 6 bases and the V segment lost 5 bases, leaving 8 bases of the junction unmatched. In germline, CDR1 is SGHTA, CDR2 FQGNSA.

The V and J genes are TRBV7-2 and TRBJ2-5; D perhaps matches TRBD1 (6 bases). The CDR3 consists of 12 residues. Trimming took 5 bases from V and 6 from J, leaving 10 bases between them. Germline V lookup: CDR1 SGHTA, CDR2 FQGNSA. The CDR3 DNA sequence: TGTGCCAGCAGCCCGGACAGAAAGACCCAGTACTTC. Its protein product is CASSPDRKTQYF.

V is TRBV3-1 (or the pseudogene TRBV3-2) and J is TRBJ1-6; no reliable D call. The germline V and J ends were trimmed by 2 bases and 0 bases, with 5 bases remaining between them. Germline assignment: CDR1 LGHDT and CDR2 YNNKEL (reference sequence). The CDR3 consists of 15 residues. Written as DNA, the CDR3 is TGTGCCAGCAGCCAAACTCGCTCCTATAATTCACCCCTCCACTTT. It encodes CASSQTRSYNSPLHF.

A word on this clone: Germline is not matched at one junction end, which may reflect a read error. The rearrangement uses TRBV6-5 and TRBJ1-1, with 11 bases lining up with TRBD1. The germline gives CDR1 MNHEY, CDR2 SVGAGI. The CDR3 is 11 residues long. The DNA of the CDR3 is TGTGCCAGCAGCAGGGACAGGGGGTCCCACTTT. This codes for CASSRDRGSHF.

V and J are TRBV15 and TRBJ2-2; possibly TRBD1 for D (6 bases). The length of the CDR3 is 19 residues. The germline V gene encodes CDR1 LNHNV and CDR2 YYDKDF (reference sequence). V lost 0 bases and J lost 4, with 21 bases in between. In DNA form, the CDR3 reads TGTGCCACCAGCAGAGATAGGACTCAGGGGCAGGCGGGCACCGGGGAGCTGTTTTTT. Amino acids: CATSRDRTQGQAGTGELFF.

A note on this clone: Other nucleotide sequences in the sample specify the same CDR3. The chain carries TRBV5-1 and TRBJ1-5; perhaps TRBD1 as D (5 bases). This CDR3 has 13 amino acids. Germline V gives CDR1 SGHRS, CDR2 YFSETQ. Trimming shortened V by 2 bases and J by 6 bases, and 9 bases separated the two germline ends. The CDR3 loop is CASSLRGSQPQHF. In DNA, the CDR3 is TGCGCCAGCAGCTTAAGGGGAAGTCAGCCCCAGCATTTT.

The chain couples TRBV5-8 to TRBJ2-3; D gene unclear. CDR1 and CDR2 (germline): SGHTS, YDEGEE. This CDR3 has 16 amino acids. V was shortened by 4 bases and J by 4 bases, with 19 bases between the two germline ends. In DNA form, the CDR3 reads TGTGCCAGCAGCATAGACAAGAGCCGTTTGGCAGATACGCAGTATTTT. Its translation: CASSIDKSRLADTQYF.

This clone was counted a few times. The CDR3 region is CASSRPGTGSNYGYTF. CDR3 DNA: TGTGCCAGCAGCCGTCCCGGGACAGGTTCGAACTATGGCTACACCTTC. This chain joins TRBV7-2 and TRBJ1-2; 8 bases are shared with TRBD1. The germline CDR1 and CDR2 sequences are SGHTA and FQGNSA. Germline trimming cut 5 bases from V and 2 bases from J; bases unmatched to any gene: 10. This CDR3 comprises 16 residues.

The chain uses TRBV4-2 and TRBJ1-6; 7 bases map to TRBD1. With 3 bases clipped from V and 7 bases from J, the junction kept 6 bases outside the gene matches. Per germline, CDR1 LGHNA and CDR2 YNFKEQ. This CDR3 spans 15 amino acids. The CDR3: CASSHGRDSNSPLHF. In DNA form, the CDR3 reads TGTGCCAGCAGCCATGGTCGGGACAGCAATTCACCCCTCCACTTT.

This chain joins TRBV19 and TRBJ1-3; 7 nucleotides agree with TRBD1. This CDR3 spans 14 amino acids. The germline CDR1 and CDR2 sequences are LNHDA and SQIVND (reference sequence). J was trimmed by 3 bases and V by 5 bases; bases with no gene match: 4. This CDR3 is CASSASGGGNTIYF. The CDR3 DNA reads as TGTGCCAGTAGTGCCTCAGGGGGTGGAAACACCATATATTTT.

The V call is TRBV7-2, the J call TRBJ2-3, with 9 bases lining up with TRBD2. The J segment lost 6 bases and the V segment lost 5 bases, leaving 6 bases of the junction unmatched. Germline assignment: CDR1 SGHTA and CDR2 FQGNSA. This CDR3 is built from 14 residues. The CDR3 DNA sequence: TGTGCCAGCAGCCCCGCGGGGGGGTTTGATACGCAGTATTTT. This translates into CASSPAGGFDTQYF. Together with reference TRBV7-2 and TRBJ2-3, the CDR3 gives the full variable domain: GAGVSQSPSNKVTEKGKDVELRCDPISGHTALYWYRQSLGQGLEFLIYFQGNSAPDKSGLPSDRFSAERTGGSVSTLTIQRTQQEDSAVYLCASSPAGGFDTQYFGPGTRLTVL.

The chain couples TRBV24-1 to TRBJ1-2; TRBD1 is a possible D gene (5 bases). There are 15 residues in the CDR3. Deletions cut 2 bases from V and 8 bases from J, with 17 bases between. CDR1 KGHDR and CDR2 SFDVKD come from the germline V gene. This CDR3 reads CATSDSTTTDWGYTF. The CDR3 DNA follows: TGTGCCACCAGTGATTCCACAACGACAGACTGGGGCTACACCTTC.

The rearrangement joins TRBV19 to TRBJ1-1; 10 bases are shared with TRBD1. The CDR3 runs to 16 residues. The junction had 13 bases not matched to a gene; V was cut back by 8 bases and J by 4 bases. CDR1 LNHDA and CDR2 SQIVND come from the germline V gene (reference sequence). CDR3 sequence reads: CASSSPPGTGATEAFF. As DNA, the CDR3 is TGTGCCAGTTCATCCCCGCCCGGGACAGGGGCCACTGAAGCTTTCTTT.

This chain links TRBV4-2 with TRBJ2-7; weak D call: TRBD2 (6 bases). V lost 0 bases, J lost 7 bases, and 13 bases lay in between. CDR1 is LGHNA, CDR2 YNFKEQ, per germline. The CDR3 consists of 14 residues. In DNA form, the CDR3 reads TGTGCCAGCAGCCAAGAGTTGCGGGGCTGGGAGCAGTACTTC. Protein product: CASSQELRGWEQYF.

The chain links TRBV9 to TRBJ2-1; 7 nucleotides match TRBD1. The germline V gene has CDR1 SGDLS and CDR2 YYNGEE. This CDR3 has 15 residues. V lost 0 bases, J lost 4 bases, and 4 bases stayed unmatched. DNA for the CDR3: TGTGCCAGCAGCGTAGCCGGGACAGAATACAATGAGCAGTTCTTC. Translated, it gives CASSVAGTEYNEQFF.

The chain couples TRBV7-9 to TRBJ2-1; no reliable D call. V lost 6 bases and J 8 bases, leaving 17 bases between the germline ends. The CDR3 has 14 amino acids. The V gene's germline CDR1 is SEHNR and CDR2 FQNEAQ (reference sequence). The CDR3, as DNA: TGTGCCAGCAGTCCTGTCCAGGTTGGTGATGAGCAGTTCTTC. It codes for CASSPVQVGDEQFF.

The chain recombines TRBV13 with TRBJ2-1, with 9 bases lining up with TRBD2. The CDR3 loop spans 14 amino acids. Germline CDR1 reads PRHDT; CDR2 reads FYEKMQ (reference sequence). J gave up 6 bases and V 3 bases, and 3 bases lay outside the gene matches. CDR3 amino acids: CASSLTSGTNEQFF. The CDR3 nucleotides read TGTGCCAGCAGCTTGACTAGCGGCACCAATGAGCAGTTCTTC.

In nucleotides, the CDR3 is TGTGCCAGCAGCCCCGCACCAGAGCGGGAGCAGTTCTTC. Its protein product is CASSPAPEREQFF. The V call is TRBV5-6, the J call TRBJ2-1; maybe TRBD2 (5 bases). Germline assignment: CDR1 SGHDT and CDR2 YYEEEE. Trimming stripped 4 bases from V and 10 bases from J, with 15 bases between. The CDR3 is 13 amino acids.

V usage is TRBV19 and J usage is TRBJ2-5; the D gene is possibly TRBD2 (5 bases). Germline V CDR1 and CDR2: LNHDA, SQIVND (reference sequence). This CDR3 region has 14 residues. Trimming stripped 1 base from V and 0 bases from J, with 6 bases between. The CDR3: CASSIGGYQETQYF. CDR3 sequence (DNA): TGTGCCAGTAGTATAGGAGGGTACCAAGAGACCCAGTACTTC.

The gene calls are TRBV30 and TRBJ2-7, with D perhaps TRBD1 (6 bases). The CDR3 extends over 13 amino acids. Germline V gene lookup returns CDR1 GTSNPN and CDR2 SVGIG (reference sequence). V lost 1 base and J 4 bases, leaving 11 bases between the germline ends. The CDR3 nucleotides are TGTGCCTGGAGTGGGGGGCATGGGTACGAGCAGTACTTC. As protein: CAWSGGHGYEQYF.